This section outlines one T cell receptor (beta chain) sequence together with its context. The data originate from a study of cytomegalovirus exposure and HLA in healthy donors. There are 20 residues in the CDR3. CDR1 SGDLS and CDR2 YYNGEE come from the germline V gene. The V and J ends lost 5 bases and 1 base, in that order; junction bases with no gene match: 18. The primer mix had 60 Vbeta and 13 Jbeta primers. Here immunoSEQ multiplex PCR was the method, and the copy in TCRdb shows in-frame clones only, minus some. The table shows some 150,000 clones, with roughly 79% occurring only once. Input material: PBMCs. This chain uses TRBV9 with TRBJ2-6, with 7 bases fitting TRBD2. This TCR derives from a woman aged 25 to 39 in good health and CMV-seropositive. CDR3 coding DNA: TGTGCCAGCAGAGGGACTAACTCGAAATCAACCTCTTCTGGGGCCAACGTCCTGACTTTC. Protein sequence: CASRGTNSKSTSSGANVLTF.